Given below is one T cell receptor beta chain in context. What it recognizes is unknown. TCRdb keeps only in-frame clones here, not all; method: immunoSEQ multiplex PCR. The sample lists around 15,000 clones, less than 85% seen once, with about 14% in the top ten. This sample stems from a study of somatic mutations in cytotoxic T cells in rheumatoid arthritis. The investigators isolated CD4+ and CD8+ cells by positive magnetic bead selection and checked their purity by flow cytometry. J lost 3 bases, V lost 6 bases, and 5 bases had no gene match. This CDR3 is built from 14 residues. Germline V gives CDR1 MNHEY, CDR2 SMNVEV (reference sequence). Regarding the study as a whole: A rise in CD8+ clonality with age was seen in rheumatoid arthritis patients but not in healthy controls.

The chain couples TRBV27 to TRBJ2-1; 7 bases fit TRBD2. Sequenced input: CD8+ T cells sorted from blood. This clonotype was sampled from an adult with rheumatoid arthritis. The CDR3 here is CASSPGLYYNEQFF. The CDR3 DNA sequence: TGTGCCAGCAGCCCGGGACTATACTACAATGAGCAGTTCTTC.